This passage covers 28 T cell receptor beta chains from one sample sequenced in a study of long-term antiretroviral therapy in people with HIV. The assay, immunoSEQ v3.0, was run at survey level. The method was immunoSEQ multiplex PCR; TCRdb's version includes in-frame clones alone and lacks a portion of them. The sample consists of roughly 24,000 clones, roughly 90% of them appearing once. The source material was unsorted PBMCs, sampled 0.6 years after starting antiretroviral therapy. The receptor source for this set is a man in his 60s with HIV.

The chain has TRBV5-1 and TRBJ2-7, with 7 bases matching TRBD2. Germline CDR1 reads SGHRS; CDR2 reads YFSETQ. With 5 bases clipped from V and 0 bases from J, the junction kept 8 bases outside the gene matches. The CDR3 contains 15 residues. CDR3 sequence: CASSQLATSSYEQYF. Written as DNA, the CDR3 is TGCGCCAGCAGTCAACTAGCGACAAGCTCCTACGAGCAGTACTTC.

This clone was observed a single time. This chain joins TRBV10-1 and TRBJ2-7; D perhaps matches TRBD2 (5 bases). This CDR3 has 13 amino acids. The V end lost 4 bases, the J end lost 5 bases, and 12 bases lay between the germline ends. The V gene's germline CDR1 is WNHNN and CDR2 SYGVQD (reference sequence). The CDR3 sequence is CASSGELGDEQYF. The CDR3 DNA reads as TGCGCCAGCAGTGGGGAGCTGGGCGACGAGCAGTACTTC.

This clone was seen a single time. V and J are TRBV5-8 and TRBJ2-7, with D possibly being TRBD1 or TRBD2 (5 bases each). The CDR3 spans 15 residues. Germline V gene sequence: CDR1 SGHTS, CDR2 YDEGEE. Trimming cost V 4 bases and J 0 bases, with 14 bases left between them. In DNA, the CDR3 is TGTGCCAGCAGCATCCCAGGGACCGGCTCCTACGAGCAGTACTTC. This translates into CASSIPGTGSYEQYF.

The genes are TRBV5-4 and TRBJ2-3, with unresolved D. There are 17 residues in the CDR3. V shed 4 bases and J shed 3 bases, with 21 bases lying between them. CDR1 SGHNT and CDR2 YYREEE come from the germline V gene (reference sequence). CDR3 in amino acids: CASSPPSSQVLTDTQYF. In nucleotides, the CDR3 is TGTGCCAGCAGCCCCCCGAGTAGCCAGGTTTTGACAGATACGCAGTATTTT. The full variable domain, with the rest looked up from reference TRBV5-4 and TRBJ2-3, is ETGVTQSPTHLIKTRGQQVTLRCSSQSGHNTVSWYQQALGQGPQFIFQYYREEENGRGNFPPRFSGLQFPNYSSELNVNALELDDSALYLCASSPPSSQVLTDTQYFGPGTRLTVL.

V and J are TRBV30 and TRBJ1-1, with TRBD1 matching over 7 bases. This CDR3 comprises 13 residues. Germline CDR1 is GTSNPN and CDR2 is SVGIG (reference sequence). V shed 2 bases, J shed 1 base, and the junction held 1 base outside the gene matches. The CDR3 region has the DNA TGTGCCTGGAGTAGACAGGGGAACACTGAAGCTTTCTTT. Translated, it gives CAWSRQGNTEAFF.

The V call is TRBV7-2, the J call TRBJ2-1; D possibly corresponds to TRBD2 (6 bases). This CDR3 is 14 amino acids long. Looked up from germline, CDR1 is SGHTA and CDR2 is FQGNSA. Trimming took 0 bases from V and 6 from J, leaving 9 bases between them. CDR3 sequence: CASSLAQGGNEQFF. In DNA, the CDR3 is TGTGCCAGCAGCTTAGCCCAGGGAGGCAATGAGCAGTTCTTC.

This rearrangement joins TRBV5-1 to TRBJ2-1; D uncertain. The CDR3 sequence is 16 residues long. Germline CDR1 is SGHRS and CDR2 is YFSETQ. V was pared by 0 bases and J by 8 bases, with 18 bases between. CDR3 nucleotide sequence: TGCGCCAGCAGCTTGGAGCAGGACCGTAGGAGTGATGAGCAGTTCTTC. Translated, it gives CASSLEQDRRSDEQFF.

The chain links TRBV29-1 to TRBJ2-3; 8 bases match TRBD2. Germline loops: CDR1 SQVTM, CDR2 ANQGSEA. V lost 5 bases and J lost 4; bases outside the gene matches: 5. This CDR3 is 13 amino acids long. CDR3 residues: CSVWDGGADTQYF. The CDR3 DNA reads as TGCAGCGTTTGGGACGGGGGGGCAGATACGCAGTATTTT.

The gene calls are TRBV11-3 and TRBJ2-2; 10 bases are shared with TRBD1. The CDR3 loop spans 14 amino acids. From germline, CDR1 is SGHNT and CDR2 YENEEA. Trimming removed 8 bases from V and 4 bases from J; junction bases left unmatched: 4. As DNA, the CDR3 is TGTGCCAGCGAGAGGACAGGGGGCACCGGGGAGCTGTTTTTT. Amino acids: CASERTGGTGELFF.

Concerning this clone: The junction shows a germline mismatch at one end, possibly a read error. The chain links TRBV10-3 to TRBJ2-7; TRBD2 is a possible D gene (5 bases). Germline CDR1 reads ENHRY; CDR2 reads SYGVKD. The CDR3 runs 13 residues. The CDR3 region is CASSYSGWGEQYF. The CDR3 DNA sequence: TGTGCCAGCAGTTACTCGGGGTGGGGCGAGCAGTACTTC.

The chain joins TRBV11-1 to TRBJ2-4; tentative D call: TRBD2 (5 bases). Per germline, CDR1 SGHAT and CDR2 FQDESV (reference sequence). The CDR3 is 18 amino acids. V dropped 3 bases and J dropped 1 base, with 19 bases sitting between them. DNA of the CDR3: TGTGCCAGCAGCTTTTCCCCGACGTCGGGAACGGCCAAAAACATTCAGTACTTC. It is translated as CASSFSPTSGTAKNIQYF.

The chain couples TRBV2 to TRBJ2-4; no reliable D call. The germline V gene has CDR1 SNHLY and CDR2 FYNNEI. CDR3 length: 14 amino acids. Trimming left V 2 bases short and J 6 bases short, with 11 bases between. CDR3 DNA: TGTGCCAGCAGTGAACCCCGGACGGGAAACATTCAGTACTTC. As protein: CASSEPRTGNIQYF.

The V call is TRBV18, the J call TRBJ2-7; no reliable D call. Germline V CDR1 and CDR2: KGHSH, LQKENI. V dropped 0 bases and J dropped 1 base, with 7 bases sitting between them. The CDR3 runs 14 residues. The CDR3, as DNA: TGTGCCAGCTCACCACCCCCGGGTTCCTACGAGCAGTACTTC. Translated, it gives CASSPPPGSYEQYF.

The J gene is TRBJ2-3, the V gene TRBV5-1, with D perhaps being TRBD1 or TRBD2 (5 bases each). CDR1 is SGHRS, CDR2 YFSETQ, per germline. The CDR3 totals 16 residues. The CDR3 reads CASSGQLNFYTDTQYF. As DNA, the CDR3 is TGCGCATCCTCGGGGCAGCTTAACTTTTATACAGATACGCAGTATTTT.

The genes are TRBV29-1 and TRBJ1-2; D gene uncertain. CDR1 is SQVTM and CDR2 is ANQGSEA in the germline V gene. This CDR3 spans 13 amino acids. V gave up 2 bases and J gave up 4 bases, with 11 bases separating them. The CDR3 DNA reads TGCAGCGTTGAAACCCTCTCCGCCTATGGCTACACCTTC. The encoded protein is CSVETLSAYGYTF.

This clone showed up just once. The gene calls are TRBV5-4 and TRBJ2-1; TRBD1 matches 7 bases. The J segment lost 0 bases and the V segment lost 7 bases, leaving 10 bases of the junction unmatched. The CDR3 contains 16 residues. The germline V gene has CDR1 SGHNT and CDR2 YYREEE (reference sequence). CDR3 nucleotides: TGTGCCAGCCTTGACAGGGCCGAGAGCTCCTACAATGAGCAGTTCTTC. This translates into CASLDRAESSYNEQFF. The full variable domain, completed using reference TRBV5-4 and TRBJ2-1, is ETGVTQSPTHLIKTRGQQVTLRCSSQSGHNTVSWYQQALGQGPQFIFQYYREEENGRGNFPPRFSGLQFPNYSSELNVNALELDDSALYLCASLDRAESSYNEQFFGPGTRLTVL.

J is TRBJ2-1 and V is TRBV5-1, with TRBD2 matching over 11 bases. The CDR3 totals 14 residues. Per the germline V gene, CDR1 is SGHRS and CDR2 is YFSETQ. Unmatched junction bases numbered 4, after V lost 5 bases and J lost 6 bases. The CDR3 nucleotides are TGCGCCAGCAGATCCGGGACTAGCGGCAATGAGCAGTTCTTC. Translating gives CASRSGTSGNEQFF.

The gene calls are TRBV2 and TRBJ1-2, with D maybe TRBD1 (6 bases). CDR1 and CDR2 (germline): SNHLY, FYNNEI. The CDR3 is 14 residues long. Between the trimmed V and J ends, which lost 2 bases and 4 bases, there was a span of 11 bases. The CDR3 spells CASSEYRASYGYTF. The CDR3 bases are TGTGCCAGCAGTGAATACAGGGCCAGCTATGGCTACACCTTC.

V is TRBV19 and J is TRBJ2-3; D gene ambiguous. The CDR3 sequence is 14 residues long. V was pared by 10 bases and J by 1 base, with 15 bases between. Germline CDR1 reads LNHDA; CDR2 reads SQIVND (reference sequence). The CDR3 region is CATSVGFRTDTQYF. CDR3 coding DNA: TGTGCCACGTCTGTGGGGTTTCGCACAGATACGCAGTATTTT.

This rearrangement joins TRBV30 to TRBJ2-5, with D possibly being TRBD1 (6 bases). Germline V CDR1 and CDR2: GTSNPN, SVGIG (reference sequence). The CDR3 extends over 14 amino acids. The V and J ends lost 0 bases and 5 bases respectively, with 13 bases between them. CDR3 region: CAWSVLGAMETQYF. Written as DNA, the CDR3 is TGTGCCTGGAGTGTGTTGGGGGCCATGGAGACCCAGTACTTC.

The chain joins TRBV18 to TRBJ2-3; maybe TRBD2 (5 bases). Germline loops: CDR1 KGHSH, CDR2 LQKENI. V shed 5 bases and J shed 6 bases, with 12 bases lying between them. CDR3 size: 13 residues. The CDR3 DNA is TGTGCCAGCTCATCATCCGGCGGGGATACGCAGTATTTT. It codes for CASSSSGGDTQYF.

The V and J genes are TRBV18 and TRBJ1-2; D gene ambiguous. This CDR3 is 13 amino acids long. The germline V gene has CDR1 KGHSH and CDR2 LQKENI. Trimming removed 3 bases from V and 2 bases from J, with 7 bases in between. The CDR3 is CASSPDGNYGYTF. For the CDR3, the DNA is TGTGCCAGCTCACCCGACGGCAACTATGGCTACACCTTC.

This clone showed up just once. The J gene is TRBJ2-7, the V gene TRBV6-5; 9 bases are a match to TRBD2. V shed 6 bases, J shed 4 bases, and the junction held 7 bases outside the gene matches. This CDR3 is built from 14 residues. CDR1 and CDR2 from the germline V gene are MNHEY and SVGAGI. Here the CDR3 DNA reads TGTGCCAGCAGCTTTAGCGGGAGAACTTACGAGCAGTACTTC. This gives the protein CASSFSGRTYEQYF.

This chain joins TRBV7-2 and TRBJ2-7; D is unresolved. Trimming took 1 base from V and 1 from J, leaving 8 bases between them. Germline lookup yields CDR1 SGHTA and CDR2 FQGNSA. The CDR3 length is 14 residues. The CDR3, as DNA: TGTGCCAGCAGCTTAGGAGGCGTATCCTACGAGCAGTACTTC. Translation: CASSLGGVSYEQYF.

The CDR3 region is CASSYSGVLTDTQYF. CDR3 nucleotide sequence: TGCGCCAGCAGCTATAGCGGGGTATTAACAGATACGCAGTATTTT. The rearrangement joins TRBV4-1 to TRBJ2-3, with 8 bases lining up with TRBD2. Germline values: CDR1 MGHRA, CDR2 YSYEKL. V was pared by 5 bases and J by 3 bases, with 7 bases of the junction left unmatched. This CDR3 spans 15 amino acids.

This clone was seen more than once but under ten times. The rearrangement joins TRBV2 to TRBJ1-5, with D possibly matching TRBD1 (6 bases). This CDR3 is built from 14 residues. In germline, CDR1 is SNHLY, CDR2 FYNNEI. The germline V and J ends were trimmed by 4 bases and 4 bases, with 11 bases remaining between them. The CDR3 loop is CASSARGLNQPQHF. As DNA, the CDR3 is TGTGCCAGCAGTGCCAGGGGCCTAAATCAGCCCCAGCATTTT. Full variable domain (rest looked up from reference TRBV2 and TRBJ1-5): EPEVTQTPSHQVTQMGQEVILRCVPISNHLYFYWYRQILGQKVEFLVSFYNNEISEKSEIFDDQFSVERPDGSNFTLKIRSTKLEDSAMYFCASSARGLNQPQHFGDGTRLSIL.

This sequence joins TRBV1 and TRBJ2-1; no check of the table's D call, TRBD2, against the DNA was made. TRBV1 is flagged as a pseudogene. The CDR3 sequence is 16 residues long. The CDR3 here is CTSSSEREIGDNEQFF. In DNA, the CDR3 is TGCACCAGCAGTTCTGAGCGGGAGATCGGAGACAATGAGCAGTTCTTC.

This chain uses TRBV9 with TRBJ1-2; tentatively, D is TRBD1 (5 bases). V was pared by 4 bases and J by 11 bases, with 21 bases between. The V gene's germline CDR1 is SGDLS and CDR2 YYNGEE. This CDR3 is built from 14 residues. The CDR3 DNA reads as TGTGCCAGCAGCAGAATCGGGGCCTCCACGAGGTACACCTTC. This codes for CASSRIGASTRYTF.